This T cell receptor beta chain was retrieved from a study of T cell responses to AZD1222 COVID-19 vaccine. Germline trimming cut 2 bases from V and 7 bases from J; bases unmatched to any gene: 2. Germline V gene sequence: CDR1 MNHEY, CDR2 SMNVEV (reference sequence). CDR3 size: 13 residues. Clones were read by immunoSEQ multiplex PCR, and TCRdb kept only the in-frame ones, dropping some. The data show about 180,000 clones, 94% seen once. Sequencing used peripheral blood, obtained 28 days after the second AZD1222 dose. The sequence was obtained from an adult who received the AZD1222 COVID-19 vaccine. The V call is TRBV27, the J call TRBJ2-7, with 10 bases lining up with TRBD1. The CDR3 DNA reads TGTGCCAGCAGTTTAGGGGGACAGGGGGAGCAGTACTTC. Its protein product is CASSLGGQGEQYF.